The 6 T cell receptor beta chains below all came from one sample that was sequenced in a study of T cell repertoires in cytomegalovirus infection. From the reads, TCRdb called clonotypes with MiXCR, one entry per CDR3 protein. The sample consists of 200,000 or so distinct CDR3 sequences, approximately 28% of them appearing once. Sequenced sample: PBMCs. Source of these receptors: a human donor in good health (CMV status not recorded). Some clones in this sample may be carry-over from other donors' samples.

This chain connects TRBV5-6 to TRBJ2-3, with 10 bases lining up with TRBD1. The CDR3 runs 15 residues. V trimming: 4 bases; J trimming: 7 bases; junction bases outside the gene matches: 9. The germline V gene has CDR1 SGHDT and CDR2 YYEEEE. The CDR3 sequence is CASSLRDRGRHTQYF. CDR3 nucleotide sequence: TGTGCCAGCAGCCTCCGGGACAGGGGCCGTCATACGCAGTATTTT.

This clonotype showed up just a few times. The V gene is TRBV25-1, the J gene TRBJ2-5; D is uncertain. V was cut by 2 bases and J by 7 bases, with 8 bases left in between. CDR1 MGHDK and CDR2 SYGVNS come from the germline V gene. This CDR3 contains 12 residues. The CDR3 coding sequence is TGTGCCAGCAGTGAAATAGGTGGGACCCAGTACTTC. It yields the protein CASSEIGGTQYF.

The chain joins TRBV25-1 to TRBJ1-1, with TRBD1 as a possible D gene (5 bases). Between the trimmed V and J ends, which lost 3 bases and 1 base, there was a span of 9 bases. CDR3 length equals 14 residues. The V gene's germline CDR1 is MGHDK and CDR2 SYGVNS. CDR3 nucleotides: TGTGCCAGCAGTGATAGGGGATGGAACACTGAAGCTTTCTTT. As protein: CASSDRGWNTEAFF. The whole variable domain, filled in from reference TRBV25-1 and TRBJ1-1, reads EADIYQTPRYLVIGTGKKITLECSQTMGHDKMYWYQQDPGMELHLIHYSYGVNSTEKGDLSSESTVSRIRTEHFPLTLESARPSHTSQYLCASSDRGWNTEAFFGQGTRLTVV.

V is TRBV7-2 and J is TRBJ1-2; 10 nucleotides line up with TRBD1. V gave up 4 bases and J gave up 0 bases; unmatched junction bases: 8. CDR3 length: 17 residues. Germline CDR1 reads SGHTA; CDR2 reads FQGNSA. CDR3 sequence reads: CASSSWGQGRANYGYTF. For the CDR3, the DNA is TGTGCCAGCAGCTCCTGGGGACAGGGGAGAGCTAACTATGGCTACACCTTC.

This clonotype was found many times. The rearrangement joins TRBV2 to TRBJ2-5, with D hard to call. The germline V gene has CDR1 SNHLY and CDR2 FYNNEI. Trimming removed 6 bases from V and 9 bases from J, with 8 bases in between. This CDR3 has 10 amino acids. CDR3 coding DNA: TGTGCCAGCAGCCAGTGGGCCCAGTACTTC. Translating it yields CASSQWAQYF. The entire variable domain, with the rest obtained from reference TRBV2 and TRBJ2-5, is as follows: EPEVTQTPSHQVTQMGQEVILRCVPISNHLYFYWYRQILGQKVEFLVSFYNNEISEKSEIFDDQFSVERPDGSNFTLKIRSTKLEDSAMYFCASSQWAQYFGPGTRLLVL.

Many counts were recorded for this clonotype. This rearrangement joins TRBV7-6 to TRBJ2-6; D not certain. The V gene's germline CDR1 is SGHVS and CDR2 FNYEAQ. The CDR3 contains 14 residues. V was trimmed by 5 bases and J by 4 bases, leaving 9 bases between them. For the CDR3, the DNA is TGTGCCAGCAGCCTAGGCGTCGGGGCCAACGTCCTGACTTTC. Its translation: CASSLGVGANVLTF.